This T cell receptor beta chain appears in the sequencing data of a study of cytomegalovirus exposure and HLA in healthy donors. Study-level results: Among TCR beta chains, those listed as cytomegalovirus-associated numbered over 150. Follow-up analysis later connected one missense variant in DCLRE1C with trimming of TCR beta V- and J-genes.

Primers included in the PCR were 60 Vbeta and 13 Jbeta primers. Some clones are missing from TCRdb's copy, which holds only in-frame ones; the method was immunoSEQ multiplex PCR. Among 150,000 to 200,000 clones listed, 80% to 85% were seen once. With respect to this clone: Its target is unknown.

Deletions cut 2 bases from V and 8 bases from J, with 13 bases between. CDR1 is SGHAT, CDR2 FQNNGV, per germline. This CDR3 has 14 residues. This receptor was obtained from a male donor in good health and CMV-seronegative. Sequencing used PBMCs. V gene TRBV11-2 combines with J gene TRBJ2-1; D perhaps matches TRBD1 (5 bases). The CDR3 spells CASSLRGLGYEQFF. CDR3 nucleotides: TGTGCCAGCAGCTTAAGGGGCCTTGGCTATGAGCAGTTCTTC. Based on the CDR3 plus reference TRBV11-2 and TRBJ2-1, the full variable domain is EAGVAQSPRYKIIEKRQSVAFWCNPISGHATLYWYQQILGQGPKLLIQFQNNGVVDDSQLPKDRFSAERLKGVDSTLKIQPAKLEDSAVYLCASSLRGLGYEQFFGPGTRLTVL.